Described below is a single TCR beta chain sequence and its context. After extraction with the RNeasy kit, roughly 0.45 to 1 ug of the RNA was reverse transcribed using random hexamers. The authors amplified TCR beta CDR3 across 54 Vbeta and 13 Jbeta using immunoSEQ multiplex PCR. TCRdb called the immunoSEQ multiplex PCR reads again in MiXCR, with one record for every CDR3 protein. The sample has about 280,000 distinct CDR3 sequences, roughly 85% seen once. Sequencing of TCR beta was undertaken in CD8+ and CD4+ T cells derived from blood. TEMRA cells were FACS-enriched and CD8+ and CD4+ T cells negatively isolated. The CDR3 consists of 10 residues. Germline CDR1 reads MDHEN; CDR2 reads SYDVKM. V was cut by 8 bases and J by 13 bases, with 12 bases left in between. The sample is drawn from a study of CD8 T cells in Susac syndrome.

The receptor comes from a human donor with multiple sclerosis. Input material: CD8+ T cells from PBMCs. The chain is built from TRBV28 and TRBJ2-1; no reliable D call. For the CDR3, the DNA is TGTGCCAGCGCAAGAGGTGTTCAGTTCTTC. It specifies CASARGVQFF.